This entry is about one TCR beta chain. The record originates from a study of blood T cell repertoires in COVID-19. About the research overall: The study drew acute and convalescent COVID-19 samples from the United States, Italy and Spain. T cells, B-cell-depleted T cells, or PBMCs provided the cDNA or gDNA that served as material.

In the source study's methods: Cell counts per sample came from amplifying reference gene primers. Data came from immunoSEQ multiplex PCR; TCRdb stores just in-frame clones and leaves some out. The DNA gave D and trimming, while V, J and clone size come from that table. The repertoire holds around 300,000 clones, with almost 85% as singletons. The sample comprised peripheral blood. This sequence was found in a human donor in a cohort sampled during active COVID-19.

CDR3 residues: CASSVDPAGATDTQYF. The CDR3 DNA is TGTGCCAGCAGCGTAGATCCCGCGGGGGCCACAGATACGCAGTATTTT. The chain employs TRBV9 and TRBJ2-3; TRBD2 might be the D (7 bases). The CDR3 sequence is 16 residues long. Between the trimmed V and J ends, which lost 0 bases and 2 bases, there was a span of 13 bases. Germline V lookup: CDR1 SGDLS, CDR2 YYNGEE.